This is a list of T cell receptor beta chains from one sample in a study of early T cells in non-severe SARS-CoV-2 infection. TCRdb re-analysed the 5' RACE reads in MiXCR, keeping a single row per CDR3 protein. There are about 83,000 distinct CDR3 sequences in the sample; about 10% occur only once, and around 8% lies in the top ten. The sample consisted of whole blood, taken at baseline. These receptors were obtained from an adult who was a healthcare worker with PCR-confirmed SARS-CoV-2 infection or an uninfected control (not recorded which). Each CDR3 is given with its conserved first and last residue. Fields, in order: V gene, D gene, clone size, J gene, CDR3 length, CDR3 DNA, CDR3 protein. D genes are given only for firm matches. Expanded clones get a size class; other rows say once, few or many, or leave the size out.

>TRBV7-8|.|many|TRBJ2-7|16
TGTGCCAGCAGCTTAGCGAGCGAATGGAGCTCCTACGAGCAGTACTTC
CASSLASEWSSYEQYF
>TRBV6-4|TRBD1|.|TRBJ2-2|18
TGTGCCAGCAGTGACCCCCCCCGACAGGGGGCGCACACCGGGGAGCTGTTTTTT
CASSDPPRQGAHTGELFF
>TRBV7-6|.|many|TRBJ2-3|16
TGTGCCAGCAGCTTAGGGAGCGGAAGTAGCACAGATACGCAGTATTTT
CASSLGSGSSTDTQYF
>TRBV7-9|.|few|TRBJ2-5|18
TGTGCCAGCAGTTACGGGCGGTTCCGCAGGCCGGACGAAGAGACCCAGTACTTC
CASSYGRFRRPDEETQYF
>TRBV9|.|.|TRBJ2-5|13
TGTGCCAGCAGCGAGACAGTTCAAGAGACCCAGTACTTC
CASSETVQETQYF
>TRBV6-6|TRBD2|few|TRBJ2-1|15
TGTGCCAGCAGTTACTCGACCCTAGCGGCCAATGAGCAGTTCTTC
CASSYSTLAANEQFF
>TRBV18|TRBD1|.|TRBJ2-7|13
TGTGCCAGCTCCGGGACAGGGGATGTCGAGCAGTACTTC
CASSGTGDVEQYF
>TRBV10-2|.|few|TRBJ1-2|14
TGCGCCAGCAGTGAGTCGTGGGGGGATTATGGCTACACCTTC
CASSESWGDYGYTF
>TRBV2|TRBD2|few|TRBJ2-2|16
TGTGCCAGCAGCCGCCTAGCGGGAGGGGGTGGCGGGGAGCTGTTTTTT
CASSRLAGGGGGELFF
>TRBV27|.|.|TRBJ2-2|17
TGTGCCAGCAGTTTATACCCTCTAAGCCAGAACACCGGGGAGCTGTTTTTT
CASSLYPLSQNTGELFF
>TRBV12-3/TRBV12-4|TRBD1|few|TRBJ2-1|15
TGTGCCAGCAGCCATCCGGGACAGGGGGCGCATGAGCAGTTCTTC
CASSHPGQGAHEQFF
>TRBV7-3|TRBD1|.|TRBJ1-1|22
TGTGCCAGCAGCTTAAGGCCCCTGTTGGGGACAGGGGATTCGTGGTCCATCACTGAAGCTTTCTTT
CASSLRPLLGTGDSWSITEAFF
>TRBV19|.|few|TRBJ1-2|14
TGTGCCAGTAGATTGGGACAAAGAGGGGCTGGCTACACCTTC
CASRLGQRGAGYTF
>TRBV13|TRBD2|once|TRBJ2-5|15
TGTGCCAGCAGCGGGACTGGCGGGAGCTCGGAGACCCAGTACTTC
CASSGTGGSSETQYF
>TRBV7-9|TRBD1|many|TRBJ2-7|13
TGTGCCAGCAAAGGGACAGGGAACTACGAGCAGTACTTC
CASKGTGNYEQYF
>TRBV5-4|TRBD2|many|TRBJ2-5|13
TGTGCCAGCAGCTTCCAGGGAGGGGAGACCCAGTACTTC
CASSFQGGETQYF
>TRBV28|.|.|TRBJ1-3|16
TGTGCCAGCAGGTTCAGCCCCGGGGATGGTGGAAACACCATATATTTT
CASRFSPGDGGNTIYF
>TRBV6-5|.|many|TRBJ1-1|14
TGTGCCAGCAACGCTGGGTTCCAGAGCACTGAAGCTTTCTTT
CASNAGFQSTEAFF
>TRBV10-3|TRBD2|.|TRBJ2-3|16
TGTGCCATCAGTCAGACTAGCGGGCTTTTCACAGATACGCAGTATTTT
CAISQTSGLFTDTQYF
>TRBV11-2|.|many|TRBJ1-2|14
TGTGCCAGCAGCTTAGGGGCCACAATTTATGGCTACACCTTC
CASSLGATIYGYTF
>TRBV18|.|many|TRBJ2-1|11
TGTGCCAGCTCACTGAACAATGAGCAGTTCTTC
CASSLNNEQFF
>TRBV28|TRBD2|many|TRBJ2-1|15
TGTGCCAGCAGCCGTAGTCGCGGGAGGGCCAATGAGCAGTTCTTC
CASSRSRGRANEQFF
>TRBV4-1|.|.|TRBJ1-4|16
TGCGCCAGCAGCCAAGATCTTACTTCTGGTAATGAAAAACTGTTTTTT
CASSQDLTSGNEKLFF
>TRBV5-1|.|few|TRBJ2-3|15
TGCGCCAGCAGCCTCTTAGCCCCCTCACTGGATACGCAGTATTTT
CASSLLAPSLDTQYF
>TRBV19|TRBD1|few|TRBJ2-1|12
TGTGCCAGCATCTCACAGGGGAATGAGCAGTTCTTC
CASISQGNEQFF
>TRBV9|TRBD1|few|TRBJ2-7|14
TGTGCCAGCAGCCGAGGGGACAGCTCCTACGAGCAGTACTTC
CASSRGDSSYEQYF
>TRBV5-1|.|few|TRBJ1-2|15
TGCGCCAGCAGCTTGGCACCTGGCAGGGAGGATGGCTACACCTTC
CASSLAPGREDGYTF
>TRBV12-3/TRBV12-4|TRBD1|.|TRBJ2-1|14
TGTGCCAGCAGTTTATACAGGGGTCTGAATGAGCAGTTCTTC
CASSLYRGLNEQFF
>TRBV5-4|.|few|TRBJ2-3|14
TGTGCCAGCAGCTCACTAAGTGGGCTGGATACGCAGTATTTT
CASSSLSGLDTQYF
>TRBV10-3|TRBD2|few|TRBJ2-1|16
TGTGCCATCAGTGAGTCGGGAGCGGGAGGGGACAATGAGCAGTTCTTC
CAISESGAGGDNEQFF
>TRBV5-6|TRBD1|.|TRBJ1-2|13
TGTGCCAGCAGCCTACGGACAGGGGATGGCTACACCTTC
CASSLRTGDGYTF
>TRBV2|TRBD1|few|TRBJ2-7|14
TGTGCCAGCAGTATCCGGGACAGGGCCTACGAGCAGTACTTC
CASSIRDRAYEQYF
>TRBV5-1|.|.|TRBJ2-7|12
TGCGCCAGCACCTTGACGGGGGCCGAGCAGTACTTC
CASTLTGAEQYF
>TRBV7-3|.|many|TRBJ1-1|13
TGTGCCAGCAGCTTAACAATCTACACTGAAGCTTTCTTT
CASSLTIYTEAFF
>TRBV18|.|.|TRBJ1-1|13
TGTGCCAGCTCACCCAGTTACAGTCATGAAGCTTTCTTT
CASSPSYSHEAFF
>TRBV6-5|TRBD2|few|TRBJ2-7|19
TGTGCCAGCAGTTACCAAACTAGCGGGAGTCCCCGGACCATATACGAGCAGTACTTC
CASSYQTSGSPRTIYEQYF
>TRBV7-9|.|medium-sized|TRBJ2-1|16
TGTGCCAGCAGCTTATTAGTCCCGGGAGATGAAAATGAGCAGTTCTTC
CASSLLVPGDENEQFF
>TRBV11-3|TRBD2|.|TRBJ2-1|14
TGTGCCAGCAGCTTAGGTGCGGGAGCGGGTGAGCAGTTCTTC
CASSLGAGAGEQFF
>TRBV7-9|.|few|TRBJ2-2|12
TGTGCCAGCAGCCCACCGCGGGGGGAGCTGTTTTTT
CASSPPRGELFF
>TRBV11-2|.|many|TRBJ1-1|16
TGTGCCAGCAGCTTCCACAGGGTTATGGGAGTCACTGAAGCTTTCTTT
CASSFHRVMGVTEAFF
>TRBV7-3|TRBD2|few|TRBJ2-7|15
TGTGCCAGCAGCTTATCAGCGGGAGGGCCTTACGAGCAGTACTTC
CASSLSAGGPYEQYF
>TRBV28|.|few|TRBJ2-1|14
TGTGCCAGCCTCTCCGGGAGCTCCTACAATGAGCAGTTCTTC
CASLSGSSYNEQFF
>TRBV12-3/TRBV12-4|.|few|TRBJ2-7|10
TGTGCCAGCGGAAACTACGAGCAGTACTTC
CASGNYEQYF
>TRBV28|.|many|TRBJ2-6|12
TGTGCCAGCAGAGGTGGGGCCAACGTCCTGACTTTC
CASRGGANVLTF
>TRBV6-6|.|.|TRBJ2-3|20
TGTGCCAGCAGTTACGACATTAGTCCAGGAACCTTATCTAGCACAGATACGCAGTATTTT
CASSYDISPGTLSSTDTQYF
>TRBV6-6|.|.|TRBJ2-3|11
TGTGCCAGCGAGGAGCTGGATACGCAGTATTTT
CASEELDTQYF
>TRBV7-9|.|few|TRBJ2-7|15
TGTGCCAGCAGCTTAGAGGGCGGACTCGACTACGAGCAGTACTTC
CASSLEGGLDYEQYF
>TRBV10-3|.|.|TRBJ1-1|14
TGTGCCATCGCAGATGCGGGGAAGAACACTGAAGCTTTCTTT
CAIADAGKNTEAFF
>TRBV30|TRBD2|few|TRBJ2-1|16
TGTGCCTGGAGTGTGTTAACTAGCGGGAGGTACAATGAGCAGTTCTTC
CAWSVLTSGRYNEQFF
>TRBV6-1|TRBD1|few|TRBJ2-7|16
TGTGCCAGCAGTGAAGGACAGGGCGCCTTTTACCGCGAGCAGTACTTC
CASSEGQGAFYREQYF
>TRBV20-1|.|few|TRBJ2-1|13
TGCAGTGCCCCGCTCCAGGAATGGGATGAGCAGTTCTTC
CSAPLQEWDEQFF